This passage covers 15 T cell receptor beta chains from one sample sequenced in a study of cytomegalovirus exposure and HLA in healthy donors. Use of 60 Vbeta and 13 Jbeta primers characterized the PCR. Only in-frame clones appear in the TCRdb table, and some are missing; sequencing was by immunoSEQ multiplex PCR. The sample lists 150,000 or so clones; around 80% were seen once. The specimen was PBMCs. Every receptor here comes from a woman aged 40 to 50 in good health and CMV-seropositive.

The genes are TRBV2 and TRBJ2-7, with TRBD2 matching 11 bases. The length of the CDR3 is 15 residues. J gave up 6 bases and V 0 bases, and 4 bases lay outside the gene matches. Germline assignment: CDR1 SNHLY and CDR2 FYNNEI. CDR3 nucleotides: TGTGCCAGCAGTGAAGCACTAGCGGGAGTAGGCGAGCAGTACTTC. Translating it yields CASSEALAGVGEQYF. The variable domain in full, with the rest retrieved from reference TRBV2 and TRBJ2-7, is EPEVTQTPSHQVTQMGQEVILRCVPISNHLYFYWYRQILGQKVEFLVSFYNNEISEKSEIFDDQFSVERPDGSNFTLKIRSTKLEDSAMYFCASSEALAGVGEQYFGPGTRLTVT.

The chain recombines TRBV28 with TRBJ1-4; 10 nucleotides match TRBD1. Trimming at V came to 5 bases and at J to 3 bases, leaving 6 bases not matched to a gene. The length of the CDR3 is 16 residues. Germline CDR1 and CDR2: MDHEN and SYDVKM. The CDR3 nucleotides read TGTGCCAGCAGTGACGGCGGACAGGGGGCTAATGAAAAACTGTTTTTT. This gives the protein CASSDGGQGANEKLFF.

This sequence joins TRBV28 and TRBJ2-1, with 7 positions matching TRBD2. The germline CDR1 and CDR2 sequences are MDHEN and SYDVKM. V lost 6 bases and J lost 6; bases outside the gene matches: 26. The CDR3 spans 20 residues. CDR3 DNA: TGTGCCAGCAGGCAGTTTTTGAAACTTTTACGGCGGGAGTCGGCCAATGAGCAGTTCTTC. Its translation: CASRQFLKLLRRESANEQFF.

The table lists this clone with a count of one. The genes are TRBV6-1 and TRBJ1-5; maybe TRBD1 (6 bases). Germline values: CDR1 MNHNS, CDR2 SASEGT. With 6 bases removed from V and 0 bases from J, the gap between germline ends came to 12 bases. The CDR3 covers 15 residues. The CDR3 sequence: CASREQGISNQPQHF. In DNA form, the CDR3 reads TGTGCCAGCAGGGAACAGGGTATTAGCAATCAGCCCCAGCATTTT.

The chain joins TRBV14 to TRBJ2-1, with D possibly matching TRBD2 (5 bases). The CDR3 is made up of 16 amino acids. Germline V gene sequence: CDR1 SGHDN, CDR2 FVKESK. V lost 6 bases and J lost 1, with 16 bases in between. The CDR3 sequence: CASSPKRGGSYNEQFF. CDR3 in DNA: TGTGCCAGCAGTCCCAAACGGGGTGGGTCCTACAATGAGCAGTTCTTC.

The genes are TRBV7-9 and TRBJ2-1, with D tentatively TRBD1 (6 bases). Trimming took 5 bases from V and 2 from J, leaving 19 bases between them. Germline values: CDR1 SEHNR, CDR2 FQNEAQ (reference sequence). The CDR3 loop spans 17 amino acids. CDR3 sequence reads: CASSTFTGTRTYNEQFF. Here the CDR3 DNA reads TGTGCCAGCAGCACCTTTACCGGGACACGCACCTACAATGAGCAGTTCTTC.

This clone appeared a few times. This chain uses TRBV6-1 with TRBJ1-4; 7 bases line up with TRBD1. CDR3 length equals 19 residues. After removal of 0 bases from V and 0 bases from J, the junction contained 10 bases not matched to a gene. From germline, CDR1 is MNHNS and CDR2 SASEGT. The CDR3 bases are TGTGCCAGCAGTGAAGCGCTTCTGGGACAGTTCGCAACTAATGAAAAACTGTTTTTT. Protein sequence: CASSEALLGQFATNEKLFF.

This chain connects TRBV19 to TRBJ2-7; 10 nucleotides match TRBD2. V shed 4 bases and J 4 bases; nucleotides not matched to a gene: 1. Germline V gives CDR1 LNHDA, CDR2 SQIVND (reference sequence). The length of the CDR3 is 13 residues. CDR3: CASSKREGYEQYF. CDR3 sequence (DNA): TGTGCCAGTAGTAAGCGGGAGGGATACGAGCAGTACTTC.

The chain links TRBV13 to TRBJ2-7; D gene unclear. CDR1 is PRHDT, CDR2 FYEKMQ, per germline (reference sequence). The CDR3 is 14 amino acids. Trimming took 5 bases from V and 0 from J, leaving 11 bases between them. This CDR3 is CASSLRRSSYEQYF. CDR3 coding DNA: TGTGCCAGCAGCCTCAGGCGTAGCTCCTACGAGCAGTACTTC.

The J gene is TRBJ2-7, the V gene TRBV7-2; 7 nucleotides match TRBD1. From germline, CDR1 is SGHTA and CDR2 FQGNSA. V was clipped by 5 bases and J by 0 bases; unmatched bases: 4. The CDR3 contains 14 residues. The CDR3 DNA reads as TGTGCCAGCAGCCCCAGGGACAGCTCCTACGAGCAGTACTTC. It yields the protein CASSPRDSSYEQYF.

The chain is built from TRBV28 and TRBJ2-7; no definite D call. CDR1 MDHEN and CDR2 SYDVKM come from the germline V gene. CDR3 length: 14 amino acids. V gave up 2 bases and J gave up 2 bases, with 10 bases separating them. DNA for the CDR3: TGTGCCAGCAGTTTAAACAGTCCCCCCTACGAGCAGTACTTC. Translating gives CASSLNSPPYEQYF. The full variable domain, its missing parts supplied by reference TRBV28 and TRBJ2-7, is DVKVTQSSRYLVKRTGEKVFLECVQDMDHENMFWYRQDPGLGLRLIYFSYDVKMKEKGDIPEGYSVSREKKERFSLILESASTNQTSMYLCASSLNSPPYEQYFGPGTRLTVT.

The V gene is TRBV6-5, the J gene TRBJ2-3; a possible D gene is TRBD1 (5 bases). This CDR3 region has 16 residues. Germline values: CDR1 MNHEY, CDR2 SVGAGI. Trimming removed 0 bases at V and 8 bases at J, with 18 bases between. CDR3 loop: CASSYSTAARAFTQYF. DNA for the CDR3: TGTGCCAGCAGTTACTCGACTGCTGCCAGGGCGTTTACGCAGTATTTT.

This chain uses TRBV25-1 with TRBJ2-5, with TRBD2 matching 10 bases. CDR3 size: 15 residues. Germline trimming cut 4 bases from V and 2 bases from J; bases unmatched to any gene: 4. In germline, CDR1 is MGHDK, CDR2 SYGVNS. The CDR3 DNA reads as TGTGCCAGCAGTGCTTGGACTAGCGGACAAGAGACCCAGTACTTC. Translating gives CASSAWTSGQETQYF.

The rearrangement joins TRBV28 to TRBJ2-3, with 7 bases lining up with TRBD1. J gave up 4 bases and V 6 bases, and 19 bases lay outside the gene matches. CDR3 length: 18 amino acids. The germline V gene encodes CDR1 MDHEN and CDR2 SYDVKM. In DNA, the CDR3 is TGTGCCAGCAGATCTCTCCTGCGACAGGGCTTGGGCGCAGATACGCAGTATTTT. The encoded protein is CASRSLLRQGLGADTQYF. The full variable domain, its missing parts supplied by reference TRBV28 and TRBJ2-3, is DVKVTQSSRYLVKRTGEKVFLECVQDMDHENMFWYRQDPGLGLRLIYFSYDVKMKEKGDIPEGYSVSREKKERFSLILESASTNQTSMYLCASRSLLRQGLGADTQYFGPGTRLTVL.

The CDR3: CASSASGRSSDTQYF. The CDR3 bases are TGTGCCAGCAGCGCTAGCGGGAGGTCCTCAGATACGCAGTATTTT. The chain combines TRBV9 with TRBJ2-3; 11 nucleotides line up with TRBD2. CDR1 is SGDLS, CDR2 YYNGEE, per germline. The CDR3 extends over 15 amino acids. Trimming cost V 3 bases and J 4 bases; bases outside gene matches: 4.